The sequence of this T cell receptor (beta chain) was determined in a study of T-cell reconstitution after alpha-beta-depleted transplantation in children. A library of TCRbeta sequences, prepared with unique molecular identifiers, was generated. TCRdb fed the PCR reads into MiXCR, producing one record per CDR3 protein. The table shows about 980,000 distinct CDR3 sequences, with around 30% occurring only once. Trimming removed 5 bases at V and 7 bases at J, with 15 bases between. The CDR3 has 14 residues. The sequence derives from a boy younger than two who had a stem cell transplant for SCID, so the T cells may come from the graft donor. The sequencing used PBMCs, mostly from graft donor cells, collected 360 days after TCRalphabeta/CD19-depleted stem cell transplant. V usage is TRBV12-3 or TRBV12-4 and J usage is TRBJ1-5, with D unclear. DNA of the CDR3: TGTGCCAGCAGTACCCACCAGGTCACCCAGCCCCAGCATTTT. Protein sequence: CASSTHQVTQPQHF.